Listed below are T cell receptor beta chains from one sample, sequenced in a study of cytomegalovirus exposure and HLA in healthy donors. Assay: immunoSEQ multiplex PCR; the TCRdb copy retains only in-frame clones and omits some. The data contain some 97,000 clones, about three quarters of them seen just once; the ten biggest clones take up less than 15%. Sequencing was done on a sample of PBMCs. These TCRs come from a male donor in good health and CMV-seropositive. CDR3s include the opening cysteine and the closing phenylalanine or tryptophan. The order of the fields is CDR3 length, J gene, V gene, clone size, D gene, CDR3 DNA, CDR3 protein. The D gene is left open where the match is weak. The size entry is marked missing in some rows and otherwise reads once, few, many or a size class.

>13|TRBJ1-2|TRBV5-5|.|TRBD1
TGTGCCAGCAGCTTGGGATCGACAGGGACCTACACCTTC
CASSLGSTGTYTF
>16|TRBJ2-5|TRBV5-1|.|TRBD2
TGCGCCAGCAGCCGCGGGACTAGCGGGGGCCCTGGGACCCAGTACTTC
CASSRGTSGGPGTQYF
>15|TRBJ2-7|TRBV28|once|TRBD2
TGTGCCAGCAGCCTGAACGGACTAGGTTCCGACGAGCAGTACTTC
CASSLNGLGSDEQYF
>15|TRBJ2-3|TRBV5-1|few|TRBD2
TGCGCCAGCAGCTCATCCGGGACTAGGGGGGATACGCAGTATTTT
CASSSSGTRGDTQYF
>14|TRBJ1-6|TRBV11-2|.|.
TGTGCCAGCAGCTTCGGGACTCCTAATTCACCCCTCCACTTT
CASSFGTPNSPLHF
>13|TRBJ2-2|TRBV4-3|.|.
TGCGCCAGCAGCCCCCGGACAACCGGGGAGCTGTTTTTT
CASSPRTTGELFF
>16|TRBJ2-2|TRBV5-4|few|TRBD2
TGTGCCAGCAGCGCCGGGACTAGCGGTTTGTCCGGGGAGCTGTTTTTT
CASSAGTSGLSGELFF
>13|TRBJ1-1|TRBV10-3|.|TRBD1
TGTGCCATCAGTACAGGGGCGGAGACTGAAGCTTTCTTT
CAISTGAETEAFF
>12|TRBJ1-1|TRBV19|.|TRBD1
TGTGCCACCCGACAGGGGAACACTGAAGCTTTCTTT
CATRQGNTEAFF
>13|TRBJ1-5|TRBV7-2|.|TRBD1
TGTGCCAGCAGCAGCTACAGGGGACGGCCCCAGCATTTT
CASSSYRGRPQHF
>14|TRBJ1-1|TRBV5-1|.|TRBD1
TGCGCCAGCAGCTGGGGACAGGAGAACACTGAAGCTTTCTTT
CASSWGQENTEAFF
>14|TRBJ1-2|TRBV9|.|TRBD1
TGTGCCAGCAGCGCCCCGGGACAGTACTATGGCTACACCTTC
CASSAPGQYYGYTF
>16|TRBJ2-2|TRBV5-1|.|.
TGCGCCAGCAGCCCTCGACTGATCGCGAACACCGGGGAGCTGTTTTTT
CASSPRLIANTGELFF
>12|TRBJ1-1|TRBV6-4|.|.
TGTGCCAGCAGTGACTCAGGCGGGGAAGCTTTCTTT
CASSDSGGEAFF
>14|TRBJ2-3|TRBV27|.|.
TGTGCCAGCAGTTTTGGGGGCCTGGCAGATACGCAGTATTTT
CASSFGGLADTQYF
>13|TRBJ2-5|TRBV7-9|.|.
TGTGCCAGCAGCTTGTACGGGGTCGAGACCCAGTACTTC
CASSLYGVETQYF
>15|TRBJ2-1|TRBV5-1|.|.
TGCGCCAGCAGCGGGGGGGGCAGGTGGGCGGATGAGCAGTTCTTC
CASSGGGRWADEQFF